The entry below describes one TCR beta chain. The antigen is not known. It was healthy bone marrow donors who served as donors. CDR3 length: 19 amino acids. Trimming shortened V by 3 bases and J by 8 bases, and 31 bases separated the two germline ends. Germline V gene data show CDR1 as SGHDN and CDR2 as FVKESK. The PCR was carried out with 60 Vbeta primers and 13 Jbeta primers. Clones were sequenced by immunoSEQ multiplex PCR, and TCRdb holds only the in-frame ones, with some missing. The sample holds roughly 90,000 clones; approximately 88% are singletons and the top ten take 2.1%. This record comes from a study of cytomegalovirus exposure and HLA in healthy donors. Notes on the study in general: TCR beta V- and J-gene trimming was later associated with a missense DCLRE1C variant. Cytomegalovirus association was listed for 164 TCR beta chains. In an earlier analysis, productive rearrangement rates for most beta V segments clustered near 87% or 30%.

The chain recombines TRBV14 with TRBJ1-2, with D perhaps TRBD1 (6 bases). The receptor was derived from a young man in good health and CMV-seronegative. Source material: PBMCs. The CDR3 spells CASSQTSIGQPHFKEGYTF. DNA for the CDR3: TGTGCCAGCAGCCAGACATCGATTGGACAGCCCCATTTCAAGGAAGGCTACACCTTC.